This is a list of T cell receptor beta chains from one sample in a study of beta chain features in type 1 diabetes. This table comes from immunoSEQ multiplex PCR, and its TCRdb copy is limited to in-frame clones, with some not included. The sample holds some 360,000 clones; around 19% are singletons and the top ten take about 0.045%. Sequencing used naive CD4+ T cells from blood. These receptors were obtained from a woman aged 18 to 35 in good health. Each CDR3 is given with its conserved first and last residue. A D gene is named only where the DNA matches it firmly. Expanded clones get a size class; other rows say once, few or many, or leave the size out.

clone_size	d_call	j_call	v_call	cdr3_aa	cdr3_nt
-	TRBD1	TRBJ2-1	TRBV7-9	CASSAGTGGWNEQFF	TGTGCCAGCAGCGCCGGGACAGGGGGGTGGAATGAGCAGTTCTTC
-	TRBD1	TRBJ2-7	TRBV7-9	CASGTGGDEQYF	TGTGCCAGCGGGACAGGGGGCGACGAGCAGTACTTC
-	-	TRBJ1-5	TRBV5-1	CASSFDSYNQPQHF	TGCGCCAGCAGCTTCGACAGTTACAATCAGCCCCAGCATTTT
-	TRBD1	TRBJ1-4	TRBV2	CASGTGAVEKLFF	TGTGCCAGCGGGACAGGGGCGGTGGAAAAACTGTTTTTT
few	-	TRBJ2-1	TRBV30	CAWSGRNEQFF	TGTGCCTGGAGTGGGCGGAATGAGCAGTTCTTC
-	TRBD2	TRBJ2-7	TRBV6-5	CASTYSGGHYEQYF	TGTGCCAGCACTTACAGCGGGGGCCACTACGAGCAGTACTTC
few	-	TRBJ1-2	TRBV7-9	CASSLLQSNYGYTF	TGTGCCAGCAGCCTCCTCCAGTCCAATTATGGCTACACCTTC
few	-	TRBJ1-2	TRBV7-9	CASSSRRTDLYGYTF	TGTGCCAGCAGCTCTAGGAGGACAGACCTTTATGGCTACACCTTC
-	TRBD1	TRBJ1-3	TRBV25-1	CASSGRRGHGNTIYF	TGTGCCAGCAGTGGGCGGAGGGGGCATGGAAACACCATATATTTT
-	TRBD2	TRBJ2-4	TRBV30	CAFSGLAGVYKNIQYF	TGTGCCTTTTCGGGACTAGCGGGGGTATACAAAAACATTCAGTACTTC
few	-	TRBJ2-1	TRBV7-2	CASSRYSNEQFF	TGTGCCAGCAGCCGGTACAGTAATGAGCAGTTCTTC
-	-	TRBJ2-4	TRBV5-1	CASRDGGAKNIQYF	TGCGCCAGCAGGGACGGCGGGGCCAAAAACATTCAGTACTTC
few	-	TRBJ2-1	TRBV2	CASSAERRVEQFF	TGTGCCAGCAGTGCGGAGCGACGGGTTGAGCAGTTCTTC
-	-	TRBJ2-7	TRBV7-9	CASSLEGSVSYEQYF	TGTGCCAGCAGCTTGGAAGGGAGCGTTTCCTACGAGCAGTACTTC
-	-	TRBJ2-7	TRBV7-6	CASSLEPQGTSYEQYF	TGTGCCAGCAGCTTAGAGCCTCAGGGGACCTCCTACGAGCAGTACTTC
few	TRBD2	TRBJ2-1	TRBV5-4	CASSRTSGSHYNEQFF	TGTGCCAGCAGCCGGACTAGCGGGAGTCACTACAATGAGCAGTTCTTC
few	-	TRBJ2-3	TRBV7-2	CASSPGGGTDTQYF	TGTGCCAGCAGCCCCGGGGGAGGCACAGATACGCAGTATTTT
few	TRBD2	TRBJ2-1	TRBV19	CASSIKAGVLYNEQFF	TGTGCCAGTAGTATTAAGGCGGGGGTCCTGTACAATGAGCAGTTCTTC
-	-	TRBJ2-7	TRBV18	CASSPGDHYEQYF	TGTGCCAGCTCACCCGGTGATCACTACGAGCAGTACTTC
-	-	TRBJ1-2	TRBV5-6	CASSLFGDEDYGYTF	TGTGCCAGCAGCTTGTTCGGGGATGAGGACTATGGCTACACCTTC
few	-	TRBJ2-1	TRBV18	CASSPGEGLGHEQFF	TGTGCCAGCTCACCAGGAGAGGGCCTAGGTCATGAGCAGTTCTTC
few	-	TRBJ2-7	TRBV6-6	CASSYSQDEQYF	TGTGCCAGCAGTTACTCGCAGGACGAGCAGTACTTC